This T cell receptor (beta chain) was profiled in a study of cytomegalovirus exposure and HLA in healthy donors. 60 Vbeta and 13 Jbeta primers were used in PCR. The table came from immunoSEQ multiplex PCR; TCRdb's copy has only in-frame clones and leaves some out. The sample yields tens of thousands of clones, of which the top ten take up about 4%. The CDR3 is made up of 16 amino acids. From germline, CDR1 is MNHEY and CDR2 SVGAGI. J gave up 5 bases and V 4 bases, and 8 bases lay outside the gene matches. The sample consisted of PBMCs. The chain is built from TRBV6-5 and TRBJ1-1; 12 nucleotides line up with TRBD1. The origin of this receptor is a female donor in good health and CMV-seropositive. The CDR3 reads CASSSPGQGASTEAFF. CDR3 DNA: TGTGCCAGCAGTTCTCCGGGACAGGGGGCTTCGACTGAAGCTTTCTTT.